A selection of T cell receptor beta chains follows, all from one sample in a study of cytomegalovirus exposure and HLA in healthy donors. Sequencing used immunoSEQ multiplex PCR; TCRdb keeps in-frame clones, though not all of them. The sample lists 65,000 to 100,000 clones, around 79% occurring once. Source material: PBMCs. These receptors all come from a woman aged 40 to 50 in good health and CMV-seropositive. CDR3s include the opening cysteine and the closing phenylalanine or tryptophan.

TRBJ1-2,TRBV19,16,CASSTHWTAPNYGYTF
TRBJ1-1,TRBV19,10,CASRGGKAFF
TRBJ2-7,TRBV28,14,CASSFFRELPEQYF
TRBJ2-1,TRBV6-5,15,CASSYQGSLHNEQFF
TRBJ1-2,TRBV11-2,12,CASSSQGNGYTF
TRBJ1-1,TRBV29-1,12,CSVVQGNTEAFF
TRBJ2-7,TRBV18,17,CASSPLGQGRTSYEQYF
TRBJ2-1,TRBV4-2,15,CASSQESGLRAEQFF
TRBJ1-6,TRBV11-2,12,CASSPSDSPLHF
TRBJ1-1,TRBV5-1,14,CASSMDSQNTEAFF
TRBJ2-2,TRBV21-1,15,CASSKGEAGTGELFF
TRBJ1-2,TRBV5-1,15,CASSPFSGADYGYTF
TRBJ2-3,TRBV5-6,15,CASSLAAGGGNTQYF
TRBJ2-7,TRBV19,13,CASSEQGVYEQYF
TRBJ2-3,TRBV7-2,15,CASSLESTGSNTQYF
TRBJ2-7,TRBV7-6,13,CASSSGLAYEQYF
TRBJ2-1,TRBV6-5,15,CASSSTGGSYNEQFF
TRBJ2-3,TRBV9,13,CASSATSTDTQYF
TRBJ1-5,TRBV6-1,14,CASRAGYSNQPQHF
TRBJ1-3,TRBV30,14,CAWKWGDSGNTIYF
TRBJ2-7,TRBV18,15,CASSPRLAGGAEQYF
TRBJ1-1,TRBV6-5,15,CASSYSAGVNTEAFF
TRBJ1-5,TRBV19,15,CASSIAGVGNQPQHF
TRBJ2-7,TRBV6-5,16,CASSYSERSKVYEQYF
TRBJ1-5,TRBV4-3,16,CASSQALRGNNQPQHF
TRBJ2-3,TRBV4-2,14,CASSQDLALDTQYF
TRBJ2-2,TRBV7-3,15,CASSKQGVSTGELFF
TRBJ2-7,TRBV6-6,14,CASSYSVDSYEQYF
TRBJ2-7,TRBV5-6,16,CASSWGGGTRTYEQYF
TRBJ1-1,TRBV15,14,CATSRDQGNTEAFF
TRBJ1-2,TRBV27,14,CASRGDEGVYGYTF
TRBJ2-1,TRBV6-5,16,CASSLIAGGAWDEQFF
TRBJ2-1,TRBV29-1,13,CSGGQGNYNEQFF
TRBJ2-3,TRBV11-2,12,CASTPSTDTQYF
TRBJ2-5,TRBV5-1,15,CASSLDPGGGETQYF
TRBJ1-1,TRBV18,14,CASSPRYMNTEAFF
TRBJ2-5,TRBV7-3,15,CASSFATGKGETQYF
TRBJ1-5,TRBV19,16,CTSSSGLTGGYQPQHF
TRBJ2-7,TRBV7-8,13,CASSNNAGYEQYF
TRBJ1-1,TRBV28,17,CASSSRRTGKESAEAFF
TRBJ2-3,TRBV19,14,CASTPRERTDTQYF
TRBJ2-5,TRBV9,14,CASSVEQYQETQYF
TRBJ2-7,TRBV7-2,17,CASSRDSSRRVDYEQYF
TRBJ1-1,TRBV19,13,CASTRQGHTEAFF
TRBJ2-5,TRBV29-1,14,CSVEDLGGRETQYF
TRBJ1-4,TRBV28,17,CASSSTGSWKGNEKLFF
TRBJ2-7,TRBV2,13,CAGQGTGDYEQYF
TRBJ2-3,TRBV29-1,17,CSVEEGQGTLSTDTQYF